This entry lists 14 T cell receptor beta chains sequenced from one sample in a study of shared clonotypes between healthy human individuals. The data were produced by immunoSEQ multiplex PCR, yet TCRdb's version contains in-frame clones alone and is incomplete. Seen here are a few million clones, roughly 93% observed once, and the top ten hold 0.35% to 0.45%. The sample comprised naive CD4+ T cells from PBMCs. As to subset: CD45RA+ positively selected. These receptor sequences come from a man between 18 and 35 years old in good health. Some clones in this sample may be carry-over from other donors' samples.

This clone was counted only a few times. The gene calls are TRBV6-8 and TRBJ1-5; D perhaps matches TRBD1 (5 bases). Looked up from germline, CDR1 is MNHGY and CDR2 is SAAAGT. The V end was cut by 2 bases, the J end by 3 bases, with 14 bases between. The CDR3 runs 16 residues. The CDR3 sequence is CASSYLGRPSNQPQHF. The CDR3 coding sequence is TGTGCCAGCAGTTACCTGGGACGGCCCTCCAATCAGCCCCAGCATTTT.

Only one count was recorded for this clone. The sample holds other DNA sequences that translate to the same CDR3. This sequence joins TRBV28 and TRBJ1-1; the D is unclear. V lost 6 bases and J 0 bases, leaving 8 bases between the germline ends. Per the germline V gene, CDR1 is MDHEN and CDR2 is SYDVKM. The CDR3 runs to 13 residues. The CDR3 sequence is CASSLAVNTEAFF. The CDR3 DNA is TGTGCCAGCAGCCTGGCGGTGAACACTGAAGCTTTCTTT.

The V call is TRBV11-3, the J call TRBJ2-5; tentative D call: TRBD1 (5 bases). V lost 3 bases, J lost 7 bases, and 12 bases lay in between. The length of the CDR3 is 13 residues. CDR1 SGHNT and CDR2 YENEEA come from the germline V gene. CDR3: CASSLQGGGTQYF. CDR3 DNA sequence: TGTGCCAGCAGCTTGCAGGGCGGCGGGACCCAGTACTTC.

The chain employs TRBV29-1 and TRBJ2-1; no reliable D call. CDR1 SQVTM and CDR2 ANQGSEA come from the germline V gene. With 1 base removed from V and 10 bases from J, the gap between germline ends came to 8 bases. The CDR3 totals 11 residues. CDR3 residues: CSVEVPGEQFF. CDR3 DNA sequence: TGCAGCGTTGAAGTCCCTGGCGAGCAGTTCTTC.

V usage is TRBV6-6 and J usage is TRBJ2-7; D unresolved. CDR1 MNHNY and CDR2 SVGAGI come from the germline V gene (reference sequence). The V and J ends lost 6 bases and 6 bases respectively, with 15 bases between them. This CDR3 comprises 13 residues. This CDR3 reads CASSPPASREQYF. The CDR3 nucleotides read TGTGCCAGCAGCCCTCCGGCTTCCCGCGAGCAGTACTTC.

V and J are TRBV5-1 and TRBJ1-2; D unclear. Between the trimmed V and J ends, which lost 3 bases and 5 bases, there was a span of 17 bases. Germline assignment: CDR1 SGHRS and CDR2 YFSETQ. CDR3 length equals 15 residues. The CDR3 nucleotides read TGCGCCAGCAGCTCGATTGAAGGTCCTGCTTATGGCTACACCTTC. It is translated as CASSSIEGPAYGYTF.

V and J are TRBV5-4 and TRBJ2-2; TRBD2 matches 7 bases. The CDR3 is 17 amino acids. Germline values: CDR1 SGHNT, CDR2 YYREEE (reference sequence). With 2 bases clipped from V and 4 bases from J, the junction kept 11 bases outside the gene matches. The CDR3 DNA is TGTGCCAGCAGCTTCTCCTGGGGAGGGAGAACCACCGGGGAGCTGTTTTTT. It is translated as CASSFSWGGRTTGELFF. The full variable domain, in which reference TRBV5-4 and TRBJ2-2 provide the parts outside the CDR3, is ETGVTQSPTHLIKTRGQQVTLRCSSQSGHNTVSWYQQALGQGPQFIFQYYREEENGRGNFPPRFSGLQFPNYSSELNVNALELDDSALYLCASSFSWGGRTTGELFFGEGSRLTVL.

CDR3: CASLLEGGLAFF. CDR3 DNA: TGTGCCAGCCTCCTGGAGGGGGGTTTGGCTTTCTTT. V usage is TRBV28 and J usage is TRBJ1-1, with TRBD1 as a possible D gene (6 bases). The germline CDR1 and CDR2 sequences are MDHEN and SYDVKM. The germline V and J ends were trimmed by 8 bases and 11 bases, with 18 bases remaining between them. The length of the CDR3 is 12 residues.

CDR3 amino acids: CASSVGRSNQPQHF. Here the CDR3 DNA reads TGTGCCAGCAGCGTTGGACGGAGCAATCAGCCCCAGCATTTT. J is TRBJ1-5 and V is TRBV5-6; D is uncertain. V shed 4 bases and J shed 1 base, with 9 bases lying between them. CDR3 length: 14 residues. CDR1 and CDR2 from the germline V gene are SGHDT and YYEEEE.

V and J are TRBV7-2 and TRBJ2-5; D is ambiguous. This CDR3 comprises 13 residues. Germline values: CDR1 SGHTA, CDR2 FQGNSA. Trimming stripped 3 bases from V and 4 bases from J, with 9 bases between. This CDR3 is CASSFAILETQYF. Written as DNA, the CDR3 is TGTGCCAGCAGCTTCGCGATCTTAGAGACCCAGTACTTC. Using reference TRBV7-2 and TRBJ2-5 for the parts outside the CDR3, the full variable domain is GAGVSQSPSNKVTEKGKDVELRCDPISGHTALYWYRQSLGQGLEFLIYFQGNSAPDKSGLPSDRFSAERTGGSVSTLTIQRTQQEDSAVYLCASSFAILETQYFGPGTRLLVL.

The J gene is TRBJ2-2, the V gene TRBV7-3, with D possibly being TRBD2 (5 bases). Germline V CDR1 and CDR2: SGHTA, FQGTGA. The CDR3 loop spans 16 amino acids. The V end lost 5 bases, the J end lost 1 base, and 14 bases lay between the germline ends. This CDR3 is CASSREAGLNTGELFF. Here the CDR3 DNA reads TGTGCCAGCAGCCGTGAAGCAGGACTGAACACCGGGGAGCTGTTTTTT. Combining the CDR3 with reference TRBV7-3 and TRBJ2-2 gives the whole variable domain GAGVSQTPSNKVTEKGKYVELRCDPISGHTALYWYRQSLGQGPEFLIYFQGTGAADDSGLPNDRFFAVRPEGSVSTLKIQRTERGDSAVYLCASSREAGLNTGELFFGEGSRLTVL.

The V and J genes are TRBV4-2 and TRBJ1-5, with D perhaps TRBD1 (6 bases). Germline V lookup: CDR1 LGHNA, CDR2 YNFKEQ. Trimming cost V 4 bases and J 7 bases, with 17 bases left between them. The CDR3 runs 15 residues. CDR3 protein: CASSLWGGGGQPQHF. In DNA, the CDR3 is TGTGCCAGCAGCCTCTGGGGAGGGGGAGGACAGCCCCAGCATTTT.

The V gene is TRBV14, the J gene TRBJ2-3; unclear D gene. V shed 4 bases and J shed 4 bases, with 15 bases lying between them. The CDR3 consists of 15 residues. Germline values: CDR1 SGHDN, CDR2 FVKESK. Here the CDR3 DNA reads TGTGCCAGCAGCCCGACACGCTTTCAGGCAGATACGCAGTATTTT. This gives the protein CASSPTRFQADTQYF.

The chain links TRBV5-1 to TRBJ1-3, with a possible D match to TRBD1 (5 bases). Trimming left V 1 base short and J 4 bases short, with 21 bases between. The CDR3 runs to 18 residues. Germline CDR1 is SGHRS and CDR2 is YFSETQ. The CDR3 sequence is CASSLRGPRQGSGNTIYF. Written as DNA, the CDR3 is TGCGCCAGCAGCTTGAGGGGCCCTCGGCAGGGTTCAGGAAACACCATATATTTT.